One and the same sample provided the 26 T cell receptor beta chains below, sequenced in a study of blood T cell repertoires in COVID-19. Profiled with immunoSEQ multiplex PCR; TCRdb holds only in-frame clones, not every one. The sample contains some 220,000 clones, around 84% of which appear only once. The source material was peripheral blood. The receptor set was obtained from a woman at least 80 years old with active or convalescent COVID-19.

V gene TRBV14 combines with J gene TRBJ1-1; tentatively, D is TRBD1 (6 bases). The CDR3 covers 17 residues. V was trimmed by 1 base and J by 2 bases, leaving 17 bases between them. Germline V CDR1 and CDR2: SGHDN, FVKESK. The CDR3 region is CASSQAGQGRTNTEAFF. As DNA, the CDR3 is TGTGCCAGCAGCCAAGCCGGGCAGGGGCGGACAAACACTGAAGCTTTCTTT.

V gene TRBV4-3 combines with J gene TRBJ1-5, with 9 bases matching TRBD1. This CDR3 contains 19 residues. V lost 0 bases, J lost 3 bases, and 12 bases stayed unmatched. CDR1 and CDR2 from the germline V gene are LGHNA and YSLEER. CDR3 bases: TGCGCCAGCAGCCAAGACAAATACCCTGGGACAGGGAACAATCAGCCCCAGCATTTT. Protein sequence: CASSQDKYPGTGNNQPQHF.

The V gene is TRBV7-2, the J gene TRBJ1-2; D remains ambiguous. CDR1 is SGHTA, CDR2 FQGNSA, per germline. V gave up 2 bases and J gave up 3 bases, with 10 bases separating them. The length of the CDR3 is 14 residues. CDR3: CASSLQEGHYGYTF. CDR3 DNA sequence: TGTGCCAGCAGCTTACAGGAGGGCCACTATGGCTACACCTTC.

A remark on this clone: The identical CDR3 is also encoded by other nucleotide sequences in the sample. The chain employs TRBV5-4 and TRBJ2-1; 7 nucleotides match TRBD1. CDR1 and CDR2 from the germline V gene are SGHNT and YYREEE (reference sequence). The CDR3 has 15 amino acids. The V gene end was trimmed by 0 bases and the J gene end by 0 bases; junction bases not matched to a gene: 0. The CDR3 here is CASSLGQGSYNEQFF. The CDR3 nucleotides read TGTGCCAGCAGCTTGGGACAGGGCTCCTACAATGAGCAGTTCTTC.

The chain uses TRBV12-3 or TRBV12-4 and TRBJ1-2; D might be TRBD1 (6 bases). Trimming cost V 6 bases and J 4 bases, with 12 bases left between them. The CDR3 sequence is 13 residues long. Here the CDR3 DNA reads TGTGCCAGCAGCGAGGGGGTTCCCTATGGCTACACCTTC. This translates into CASSEGVPYGYTF.

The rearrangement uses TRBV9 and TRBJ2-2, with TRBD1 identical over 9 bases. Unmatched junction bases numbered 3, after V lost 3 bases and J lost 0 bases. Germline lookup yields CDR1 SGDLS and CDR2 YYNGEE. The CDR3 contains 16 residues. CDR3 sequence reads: CASSATGGTNTGELFF. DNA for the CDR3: TGTGCCAGCAGCGCCACAGGGGGCACGAACACCGGGGAGCTGTTTTTT.

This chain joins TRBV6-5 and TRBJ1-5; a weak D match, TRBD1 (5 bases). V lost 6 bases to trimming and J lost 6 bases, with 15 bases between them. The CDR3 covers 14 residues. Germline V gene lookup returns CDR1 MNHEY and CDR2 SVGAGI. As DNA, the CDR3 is TGTGCCAGCAGGGAGGGGCGGGTTAGTCAGCCCCAGCATTTT. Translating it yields CASREGRVSQPQHF.

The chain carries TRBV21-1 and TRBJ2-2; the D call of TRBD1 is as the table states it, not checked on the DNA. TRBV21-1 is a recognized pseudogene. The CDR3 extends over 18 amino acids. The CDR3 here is CASSKRDRGKANTGELFF. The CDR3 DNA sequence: TGTGCCAGCAGCAAGCGGGACAGAGGGAAGGCGAACACCGGGGAGCTGTTTTTT.

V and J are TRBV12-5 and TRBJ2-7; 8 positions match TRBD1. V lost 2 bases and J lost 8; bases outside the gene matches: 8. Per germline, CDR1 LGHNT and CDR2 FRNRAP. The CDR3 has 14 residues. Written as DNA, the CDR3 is TGTGCTAGTGGTTTGTCGGGACAGGTGCGACAGCAGTACTTC. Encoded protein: CASGLSGQVRQQYF.

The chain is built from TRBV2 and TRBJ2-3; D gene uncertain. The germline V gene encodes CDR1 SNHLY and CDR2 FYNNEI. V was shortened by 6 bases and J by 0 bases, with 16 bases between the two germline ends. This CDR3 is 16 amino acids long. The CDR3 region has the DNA TGTGCCAGCAGCCGGGTCAATCTTACTAGCACAGATACGCAGTATTTT. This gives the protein CASSRVNLTSTDTQYF.

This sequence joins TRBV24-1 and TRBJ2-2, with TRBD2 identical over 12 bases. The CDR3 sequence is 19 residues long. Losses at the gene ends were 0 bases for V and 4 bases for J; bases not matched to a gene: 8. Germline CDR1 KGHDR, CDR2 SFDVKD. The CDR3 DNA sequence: TGTGCCACCAGTGATTTGAGGCTAGCGGGGGGGCCTACCACCGGGGAGCTGTTTTTT. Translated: CATSDLRLAGGPTTGELFF.

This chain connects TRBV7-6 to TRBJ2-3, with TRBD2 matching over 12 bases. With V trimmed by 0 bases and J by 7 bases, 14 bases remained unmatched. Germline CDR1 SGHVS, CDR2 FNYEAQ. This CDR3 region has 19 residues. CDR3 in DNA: TGTGCCAGCAGCTTAGCGGCTAGCGGGGGGGCCGTCGAAAAAAATACGCAGTATTTT. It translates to CASSLAASGGAVEKNTQYF.

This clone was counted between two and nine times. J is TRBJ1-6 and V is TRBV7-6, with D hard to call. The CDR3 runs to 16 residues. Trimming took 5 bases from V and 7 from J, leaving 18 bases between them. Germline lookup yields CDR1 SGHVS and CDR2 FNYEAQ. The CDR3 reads CASSREAEVRNSPLHF. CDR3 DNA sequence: TGTGCCAGCAGCCGGGAGGCGGAAGTGCGGAATTCACCCCTCCACTTT.

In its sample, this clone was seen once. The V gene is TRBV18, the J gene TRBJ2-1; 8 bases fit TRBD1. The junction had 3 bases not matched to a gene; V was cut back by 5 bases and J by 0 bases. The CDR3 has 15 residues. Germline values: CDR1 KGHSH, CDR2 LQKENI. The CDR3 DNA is TGTGCCAGCTCAGAACAGGGGGGCTCCTACAATGAGCAGTTCTTC. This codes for CASSEQGGSYNEQFF.

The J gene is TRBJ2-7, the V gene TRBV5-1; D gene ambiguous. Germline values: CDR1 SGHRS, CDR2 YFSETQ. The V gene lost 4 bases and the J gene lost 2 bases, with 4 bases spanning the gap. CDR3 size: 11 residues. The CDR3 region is CASSPPYEQYF. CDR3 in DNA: TGCGCCAGCAGCCCTCCCTACGAGCAGTACTTC. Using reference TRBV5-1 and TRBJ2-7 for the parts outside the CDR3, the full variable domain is KAGVTQTPRYLIKTRGQQVTLSCSPISGHRSVSWYQQTPGQGLQFLFEYFSETQRNKGNFPGRFSGRQFSNSRSEMNVSTLELGDSALYLCASSPPYEQYFGPGTRLTVT.

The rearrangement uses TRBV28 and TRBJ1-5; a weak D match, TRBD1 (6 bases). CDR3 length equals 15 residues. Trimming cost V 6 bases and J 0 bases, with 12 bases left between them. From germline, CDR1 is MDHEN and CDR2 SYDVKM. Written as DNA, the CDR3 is TGTGCCAGCAGATTGGGGGCTTATAGCAATCAGCCCCAGCATTTT. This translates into CASRLGAYSNQPQHF.

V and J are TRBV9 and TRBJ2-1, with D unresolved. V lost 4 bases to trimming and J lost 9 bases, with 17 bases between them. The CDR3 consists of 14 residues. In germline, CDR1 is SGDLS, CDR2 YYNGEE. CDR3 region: CASSPWVGVVEQFF. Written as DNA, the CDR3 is TGTGCCAGCAGCCCGTGGGTTGGAGTAGTTGAGCAGTTCTTC.

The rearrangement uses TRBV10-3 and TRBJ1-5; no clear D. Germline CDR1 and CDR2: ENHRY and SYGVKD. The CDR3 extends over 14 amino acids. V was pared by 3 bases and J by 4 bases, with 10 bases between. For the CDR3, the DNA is TGTGCCATCAGTGACGACATTACAAATCAGCCCCAGCATTTT. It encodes CAISDDITNQPQHF.

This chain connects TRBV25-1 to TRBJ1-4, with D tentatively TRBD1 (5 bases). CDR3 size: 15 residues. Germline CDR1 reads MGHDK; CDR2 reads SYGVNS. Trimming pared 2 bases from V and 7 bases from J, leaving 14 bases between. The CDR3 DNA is TGTGCCAGCAGTGAAGTGTGGGGCTATGGTGAAAAACTGTTTTTT. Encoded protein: CASSEVWGYGEKLFF.

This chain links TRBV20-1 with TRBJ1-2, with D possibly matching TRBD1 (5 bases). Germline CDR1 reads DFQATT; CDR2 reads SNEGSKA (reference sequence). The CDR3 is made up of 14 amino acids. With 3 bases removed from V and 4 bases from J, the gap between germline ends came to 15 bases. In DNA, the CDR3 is TGCAGTGCTAGTTTTCTGATAGGGGCCTATGGCTACACCTTC. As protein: CSASFLIGAYGYTF.

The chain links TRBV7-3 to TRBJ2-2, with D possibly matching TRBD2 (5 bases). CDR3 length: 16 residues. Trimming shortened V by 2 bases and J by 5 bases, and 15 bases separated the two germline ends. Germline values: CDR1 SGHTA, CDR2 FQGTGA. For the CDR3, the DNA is TGTGCCAGCAGCTTATCGGGTAGCGTAGGAACCGGGGAGCTGTTTTTT. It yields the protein CASSLSGSVGTGELFF.

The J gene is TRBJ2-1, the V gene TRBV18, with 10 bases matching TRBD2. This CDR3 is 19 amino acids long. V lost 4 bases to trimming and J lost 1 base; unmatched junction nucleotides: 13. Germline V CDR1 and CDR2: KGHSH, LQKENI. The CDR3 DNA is TGTGCCAGCTCACAGCCGGGACTAGCGACCCGTACGTCCTACAATGAGCAGTTCTTC. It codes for CASSQPGLATRTSYNEQFF.

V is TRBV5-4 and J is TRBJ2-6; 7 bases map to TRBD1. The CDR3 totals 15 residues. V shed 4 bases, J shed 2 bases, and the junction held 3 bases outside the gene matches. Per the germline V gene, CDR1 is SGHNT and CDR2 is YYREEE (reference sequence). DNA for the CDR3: TGTGCCAGCAGCCCTGGGACAGCTGGGGCCAACGTCCTGACTTTC. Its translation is CASSPGTAGANVLTF.

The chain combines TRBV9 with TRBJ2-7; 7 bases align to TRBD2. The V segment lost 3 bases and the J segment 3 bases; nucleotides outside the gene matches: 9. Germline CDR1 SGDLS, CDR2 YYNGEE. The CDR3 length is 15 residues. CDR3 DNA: TGTGCCAGCAGCGAGCGGGACGGTTCCCTCTACGAGCAGTACTTC. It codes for CASSERDGSLYEQYF.

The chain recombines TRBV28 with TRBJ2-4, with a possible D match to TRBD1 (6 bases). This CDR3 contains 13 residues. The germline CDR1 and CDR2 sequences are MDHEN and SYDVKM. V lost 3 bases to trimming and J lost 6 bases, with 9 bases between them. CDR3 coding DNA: TGTGCCAGCAGTTTGGGGGCTGGAAACATTCAGTACTTC. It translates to CASSLGAGNIQYF.

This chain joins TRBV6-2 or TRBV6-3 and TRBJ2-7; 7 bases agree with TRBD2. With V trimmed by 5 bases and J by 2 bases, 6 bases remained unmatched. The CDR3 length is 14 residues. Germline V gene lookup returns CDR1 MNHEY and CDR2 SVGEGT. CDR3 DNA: TGTGCCAGCAGTCGGGACTATCTCACCTACGAGCAGTACTTC. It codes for CASSRDYLTYEQYF.